This record concerns one T cell receptor beta chain sequence. The data stem from a study of blood T cell repertoires in COVID-19. On the study more broadly: The origin of the acute and convalescent COVID-19 samples was the United States, Italy and Spain.

Germline CDR1 and CDR2: SGHAT and FQNNGV. V shed 2 bases, J shed 13 bases, and the junction held 13 bases outside the gene matches. The CDR3 contains 14 residues. Original processing notes: Nucleated cell counts were estimated from reference gene primer amplification. Some clones are missing from TCRdb's copy, which holds only in-frame ones; the method was immunoSEQ multiplex PCR. The DNA gave D and trimming, while V, J and clone size come from that table. The table includes tens of thousands of clones, approximately 80% detected once. The sample was peripheral blood. The chain recombines TRBV11-2 with TRBJ1-2; 7 bases are a match to TRBD1. This TCR was recovered from a man in his 70s with COVID-19, enrolled during active disease. This CDR3 reads CASSLQGVSSFSTF. DNA of the CDR3: TGTGCCAGCAGCTTACAGGGGGTTTCATCTTTTTCCACCTTC.